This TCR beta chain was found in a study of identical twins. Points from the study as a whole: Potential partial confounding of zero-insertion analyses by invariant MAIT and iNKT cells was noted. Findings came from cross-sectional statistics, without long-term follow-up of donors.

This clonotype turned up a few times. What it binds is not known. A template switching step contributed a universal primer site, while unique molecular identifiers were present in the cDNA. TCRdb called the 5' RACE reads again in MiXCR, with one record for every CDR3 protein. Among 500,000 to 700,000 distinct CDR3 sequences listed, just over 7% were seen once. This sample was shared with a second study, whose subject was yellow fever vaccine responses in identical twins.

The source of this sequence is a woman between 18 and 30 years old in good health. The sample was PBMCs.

The CDR3 coding sequence is TGTGCCAGCCGCCGGGACTACAATTCACCCCTCCACTTT. This translates into CASRRDYNSPLHF. The chain links TRBV5-5 to TRBJ1-6, with TRBD1 as a possible D gene (5 bases). CDR1 is SGHKS and CDR2 is YYEKEE in the germline V gene (reference sequence). This CDR3 has 13 residues. Trimming took off 7 bases at V and 7 bases at J, with 12 bases between the two ends. Filled out from reference TRBV5-5 and TRBJ1-6, the complete variable domain reads DAGVTQSPTHLIKTRGQQVTLRCSPISGHKSVSWYQQVLGQGPQFIFQYYEKEERGRGNFPDRFSARQFPNYSSELNVNALLLGDSALYLCASRRDYNSPLHFGNGTRLTVT.